The source of this T cell receptor beta chain is a study of vaccination effects on CD4 cells after COVID-19. Study observations and caveats: Infection-derived and vaccine-derived clones contracted markedly late after vaccination. Early post-infection timepoints were absent, and convalescent patients were few.

Notes on this clone: Its antigen is unknown.

Repertoires were generated with immunoSEQ multiplex PCR, while TCRdb's copy carries only in-frame clones and drops some. The repertoire consists of more than 40,000 clones, with roughly 70% occurring once and the leading ten covering approximately 25%. Viral peptide pools were used in the ViraFEST assay to expand antigen-specific CD4+ T cells, and sequencing came afterward. CD4+ T cells were isolated after around ten days of culture. People in the vaccine group had not been infected with SARS-CoV-2 before, and their nucleocapsid antibodies were negative. Half the medium was replaced with IL-2 medium on days 3 and 7. The material was CD4+ T cells from PBMCs cultured with HCoV-OC43 spike peptides, obtained before COVID-19 vaccination. The sample's subset: HCoV-OC43 spike overlapping peptide pool stimulation. The sequence came from a human donor who received a COVID-19 vaccine.

The CDR3 DNA follows: TGCGCCAGCAGCTTGGCAGGAGGTGGAAACACCATATATTTT. Encoded protein: CASSLAGGGNTIYF. This chain uses TRBV5-1 with TRBJ1-3, with D uncertain. CDR3 length equals 14 residues. CDR1 SGHRS and CDR2 YFSETQ come from the germline V gene. V lost 0 bases and J lost 3, with 7 bases in between.